The 5 T cell receptor beta chains listed next were all sequenced from one sample in a study of molecular identifiers for immune sequencing clone quantification. From the PCR reads, TCRdb called clonotypes with MiXCR, one entry per CDR3 protein. The sample comprises about 630,000 distinct CDR3 sequences, roughly 27% of which are singletons, and roughly 0.83% rests with the top ten. The sequenced sample was naive CD8+ T cells from blood, with Jurkat cell RNA spiked in. Subset denoted: FACS-sorted CD8+CD4-CCR7+CD45RA+ naive T cells. The receptors here all came from a human donor in good health. Some libraries in this study had Jurkat cell RNA spiked in.

Regarding this clonotype: The junction and the germline gene differ at one end; a read error may be behind it. The chain combines TRBV4-3 with TRBJ2-1; D remains ambiguous. CDR1 and CDR2 (germline): LGHNA, YSLEER. CDR3 size: 17 residues. The CDR3, as DNA: TGCGCCAGCGGCCAAGAAGGCCCCTCTAGTTTCGAAGGTGAGCAGTTCTTC. Translating it yields CASGQEGPSSFEGEQFF.

The rearrangement uses TRBV19 and TRBJ1-1, with D possibly matching TRBD1 (5 bases). Germline V CDR1 and CDR2: LNHDA, SQIVND (reference sequence). V lost 3 bases and J 3 bases, leaving 11 bases between the germline ends. The CDR3 sequence is 14 residues long. This CDR3 is CASSMRGTDTEAFF. CDR3 nucleotide sequence: TGTGCCAGTAGTATGAGAGGGACGGACACTGAAGCTTTCTTT.

Regarding this clonotype: A much larger clone is a single base away; this may be a read error. V is TRBV15 and J is TRBJ2-3, with D hard to call. Trimming shortened V by 5 bases and J by 2 bases, and 8 bases separated the two germline ends. There are 13 residues in the CDR3. The V gene's germline CDR1 is LNHNV and CDR2 YYDKDF (reference sequence). The CDR3 loop reads CATSVDNTDTQYF. In DNA, the CDR3 is TGTGCCACCAGCGTTGACAACACAGATACGCAGTATTTT. Using reference TRBV15 and TRBJ2-3 for the parts outside the CDR3, the full variable domain is DAMVIQNPRYQVTQFGKPVTLSCSQTLNHNVMYWYQQKSSQAPKLLFHYYDKDFNNEADTPDNFQSRRPNTSFCFLDIRSPGLGDTAMYLCATSVDNTDTQYFGPGTRLTVL.

This clonotype was detected ten times or more. The chain has TRBV7-9 and TRBJ2-7, with TRBD1 matching over 7 bases. The CDR3 covers 12 residues. Trimming took 5 bases from V and 6 from J; bases not matched to a gene: 4. From germline, CDR1 is SEHNR and CDR2 FQNEAQ (reference sequence). The CDR3 DNA reads as TGTGCCAGCAGCCATGGGACAGCCGAGCAGTACTTC. Protein product: CASSHGTAEQYF.

In its sample, this clonotype was seen a few times. The CDR3 is CASRKTSGRAQETQYF. The CDR3 DNA sequence: TGTGCCAGCAGGAAGACTAGCGGGAGGGCCCAAGAGACCCAGTACTTC. The chain employs TRBV3-1 and TRBJ2-5, with TRBD2 matching 14 bases. V shed 6 bases and J 1 base; nucleotides not matched to a gene: 4. The length of the CDR3 is 16 residues. Germline lookup yields CDR1 LGHDT and CDR2 YNNKEL (reference sequence).